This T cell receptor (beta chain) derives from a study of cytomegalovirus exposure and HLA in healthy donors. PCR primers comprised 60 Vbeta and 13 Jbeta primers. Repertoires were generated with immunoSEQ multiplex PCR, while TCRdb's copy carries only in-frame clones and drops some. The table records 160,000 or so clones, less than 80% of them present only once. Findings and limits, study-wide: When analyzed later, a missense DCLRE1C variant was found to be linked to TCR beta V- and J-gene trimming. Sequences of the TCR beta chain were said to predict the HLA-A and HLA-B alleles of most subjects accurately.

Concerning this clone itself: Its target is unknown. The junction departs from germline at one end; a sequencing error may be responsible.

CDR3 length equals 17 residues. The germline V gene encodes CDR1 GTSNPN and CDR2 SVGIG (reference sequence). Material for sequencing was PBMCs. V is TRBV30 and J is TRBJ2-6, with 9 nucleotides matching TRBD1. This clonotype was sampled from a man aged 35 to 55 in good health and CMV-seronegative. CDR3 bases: TGTGCCTGGAGTGAGGGGACAGGGAGGTCTGGGGCCAACGGCCTGACTTTC. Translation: CAWSEGTGRSGANGLTF.